These 27 T cell receptor beta chains were all obtained from the same sample, sequenced in a study of a mutant IDH1 vaccine in newly diagnosed glioma. Here immunoSEQ multiplex PCR was the method, and the copy in TCRdb shows in-frame clones only, minus some. The repertoire has more than 20,000 clones, approximately 90% of them found once; the top ten carry around 8.4%. Indicated time point: baseline, week 1 (first vaccination visit). Documented treatment: pre-vaccination baseline after standard-of-care therapy. The material was PBMCs, obtained from a glioma patient treated with radiotherapy, temozolomide or both. The source is a man between 25 and 39 years old with glioma.

This chain links TRBV7-9 with TRBJ1-1, with D unclear. CDR3 length: 11 amino acids. Trimming cost V 6 bases and J 1 base, with 3 bases left between them. The germline gives CDR1 SEHNR, CDR2 FQNEAQ (reference sequence). CDR3 protein: CASRGNTEAFF. The CDR3 DNA reads as TGTGCCAGCAGGGGGAACACTGAAGCTTTCTTT.

The V gene is TRBV27, the J gene TRBJ2-1; no firm D call. Per germline, CDR1 MNHEY and CDR2 SMNVEV (reference sequence). CDR3 size: 13 residues. The V gene lost 4 bases and the J gene lost 5 bases, with 9 bases spanning the gap. The CDR3 protein is CASSYVGNNEQFF. In DNA form, the CDR3 reads TGTGCCAGCAGTTACGTGGGCAACAATGAGCAGTTCTTC.

The gene calls are TRBV5-6 and TRBJ2-2, with D possibly TRBD1 on 5 matching bases. V was shortened by 1 base and J by 5 bases, with 15 bases between the two germline ends. Germline V CDR1 and CDR2: SGHDT, YYEEEE. This CDR3 spans 16 amino acids. CDR3 DNA: TGTGCCAGCAGCTTGAGGCCGAGACAGATGACCGGGGAGCTGTTTTTT. As protein: CASSLRPRQMTGELFF. Drawing the rest from reference TRBV5-6 and TRBJ2-2, the complete variable domain is DAGVTQSPTHLIKTRGQQVTLRCSPKSGHDTVSWYQQALGQGPQFIFQYYEEEERQRGNFPDRFSGHQFPNYSSELNVNALLLGDSALYLCASSLRPRQMTGELFFGEGSRLTVL.

The V and J genes are TRBV6-5 and TRBJ2-4; TRBD1 is a possible D gene (5 bases). The CDR3 totals 12 residues. CDR1 and CDR2 from the germline V gene are MNHEY and SVGAGI. The V and J ends lost 2 bases and 10 bases respectively, with 9 bases between them. The CDR3 DNA is TGTGCCAGCAGTTACGACAGAATTATTCAGTACTTC. Encoded protein: CASSYDRIIQYF.

A single count supports this clone. The genes are TRBV5-1 and TRBJ2-7, with 12 bases identical to TRBD2. Germline V gives CDR1 SGHRS, CDR2 YFSETQ. The junction had 5 bases not matched to a gene; V was cut back by 0 bases and J by 1 base. The CDR3 totals 17 residues. The CDR3 spells CASSLALAGGISYEQYF. CDR3 DNA sequence: TGCGCCAGCAGCTTGGCACTAGCGGGAGGTATTTCCTACGAGCAGTACTTC. The whole variable domain, remainder taken from reference TRBV5-1 and TRBJ2-7, is KAGVTQTPRYLIKTRGQQVTLSCSPISGHRSVSWYQQTPGQGLQFLFEYFSETQRNKGNFPGRFSGRQFSNSRSEMNVSTLELGDSALYLCASSLALAGGISYEQYFGPGTRLTVT.

The chain recombines TRBV11-3 with TRBJ2-2; 13 bases align to TRBD2. The V segment lost 5 bases and the J segment 5 bases; nucleotides outside the gene matches: 2. The CDR3 extends over 15 amino acids. Germline CDR1 reads SGHNT; CDR2 reads YENEEA. CDR3 sequence (DNA): TGTGCCAGCAGCCCACTAGCGGGAGGGACCGGGGAGCTGTTTTTT. This encodes CASSPLAGGTGELFF.

This chain links TRBV30 with TRBJ1-1; D not resolved. The germline V gene has CDR1 GTSNPN and CDR2 SVGIG (reference sequence). Trimming took 1 base from V and 5 from J, leaving 14 bases between them. The CDR3 sequence is 14 residues long. The CDR3 sequence is CAWSARTGRTEAFF. The CDR3 nucleotides read TGTGCCTGGAGTGCGAGGACCGGACGGACTGAAGCTTTCTTT.

The chain employs TRBV19 and TRBJ1-1, with D hard to call. V lost 6 bases, J lost 3 bases, and 14 bases lay in between. CDR1 LNHDA and CDR2 SQIVND come from the germline V gene (reference sequence). The CDR3 consists of 14 residues. The CDR3 coding sequence is TGTGCCAGTAGACAGAGACAATTTCACACTGAAGCTTTCTTT. The encoded protein is CASRQRQFHTEAFF.

The chain is built from TRBV4-1 and TRBJ2-7; D uncertain. This CDR3 spans 15 amino acids. In germline, CDR1 is MGHRA, CDR2 YSYEKL. V was trimmed by 1 base and J by 4 bases, leaving 14 bases between them. Here the CDR3 DNA reads TGCGCCAGCAGCCAAGGTACCCAGGCCTCGTACGAGCAGTACTTC. Translated, it gives CASSQGTQASYEQYF.

The V and J genes are TRBV7-9 and TRBJ1-1; perhaps TRBD1 as D (5 bases). The CDR3 is 14 residues long. V gave up 5 bases and J gave up 4 bases, with 14 bases separating them. In germline, CDR1 is SEHNR, CDR2 FQNEAQ (reference sequence). The CDR3 loop reads CASSPRGMGTEAFF. CDR3 DNA sequence: TGTGCCAGCAGCCCGAGGGGTATGGGCACTGAAGCTTTCTTT.

DNA for the CDR3: TGCGCCAGCAGCTTCCAAGAATACAATGAGCAGTTCTTC. It is translated as CASSFQEYNEQFF. The rearrangement links TRBV5-1 to TRBJ2-1; D gene ambiguous. The CDR3 runs to 13 residues. V shed 2 bases and J shed 4 bases, with 7 bases lying between them. Germline V gene lookup returns CDR1 SGHRS and CDR2 YFSETQ. The entire variable domain, with the rest obtained from reference TRBV5-1 and TRBJ2-1, is as follows: KAGVTQTPRYLIKTRGQQVTLSCSPISGHRSVSWYQQTPGQGLQFLFEYFSETQRNKGNFPGRFSGRQFSNSRSEMNVSTLELGDSALYLCASSFQEYNEQFFGPGTRLTVL.

V is TRBV6-6 and J is TRBJ2-6; D gene ambiguous. Trimming removed 2 bases from V and 0 bases from J, with 8 bases in between. Looked up from germline, CDR1 is MNHNY and CDR2 is SVGAGI (reference sequence). The CDR3 has 16 amino acids. Here the CDR3 reads CASSYNRASGANVLTF. The CDR3 coding sequence is TGTGCCAGCAGTTACAACAGAGCCTCTGGGGCCAACGTCCTGACTTTC.

The chain links TRBV27 to TRBJ2-1, with 7 bases fitting TRBD2. The CDR3 consists of 14 residues. V was pared by 4 bases and J by 9 bases, with 9 bases of the junction left unmatched. Per germline, CDR1 MNHEY and CDR2 SMNVEV (reference sequence). CDR3 bases: TGTGCCAGCAGTTCAGTCCTAGCGGAGGTTGAGCAGTTCTTC. Translating gives CASSSVLAEVEQFF.

The chain couples TRBV10-3 to TRBJ1-1, with unresolved D. The CDR3 totals 12 residues. V shed 5 bases and J shed 7 bases, with 11 bases lying between them. Germline CDR1 reads ENHRY; CDR2 reads SYGVKD. The CDR3 region is CAISPSGGEAFF. The CDR3, as DNA: TGTGCCATCAGTCCCTCGGGCGGTGAAGCTTTCTTT.

The chain joins TRBV12-5 to TRBJ1-5; D unclear. The germline V gene has CDR1 LGHNT and CDR2 FRNRAP. The CDR3 is 14 residues long. The V end was cut by 1 base, the J end by 3 bases, with 7 bases between. In nucleotides, the CDR3 is TGTGCTAGTGGTTTGGGGTGGGACAATCAGCCCCAGCATTTT. Encoded protein: CASGLGWDNQPQHF.

V is TRBV5-6 and J is TRBJ1-2, with 9 bases fitting TRBD1. This CDR3 comprises 13 residues. V trimming: 4 bases; J trimming: 4 bases; junction bases outside the gene matches: 2. Germline CDR1 reads SGHDT; CDR2 reads YYEEEE. CDR3 in amino acids: CASSPTGGYGYTF. In nucleotides, the CDR3 is TGTGCCAGCAGCCCGACAGGGGGCTATGGCTACACCTTC.

The chain employs TRBV4-1 and TRBJ1-6, with D perhaps matching TRBD1 (5 bases). There are 17 residues in the CDR3. In germline, CDR1 is MGHRA, CDR2 YSYEKL. Between the trimmed V and J ends, which lost 4 bases and 8 bases, there was a span of 21 bases. The CDR3 region has the DNA TGCGCCAGCAGCCGATCACTCCCCGAGTGGGGGGATTCACCCCTCCACTTT. It translates to CASSRSLPEWGDSPLHF.

The J gene is TRBJ1-1, the V gene TRBV5-1; a weak D match, TRBD1 (5 bases). Germline V gene lookup returns CDR1 SGHRS and CDR2 YFSETQ. V lost 3 bases, J lost 0 bases, and 15 bases lay in between. This CDR3 is 16 amino acids long. CDR3 region: CASSWGVGLLNTEAFF. DNA for the CDR3: TGCGCCAGCAGCTGGGGTGTGGGACTCCTGAACACTGAAGCTTTCTTT.

V usage is TRBV18 and J usage is TRBJ1-1, with D tentatively TRBD1 (6 bases). The ends were cut back, 3 bases at V and 11 bases at J, with 28 bases in the middle. The CDR3 runs 17 residues. Germline CDR1 reads KGHSH; CDR2 reads LQKENI. As DNA, the CDR3 is TGTGCCAGCTCACCCGGACAGATTTCGGTTCGGACTATTGGGGCTTTCTTT. This translates into CASSPGQISVRTIGAFF.

V and J are TRBV2 and TRBJ2-7, with 11 bases lining up with TRBD2. The CDR3 spans 15 residues. The V segment lost 6 bases and the J segment 3 bases; nucleotides outside the gene matches: 7. The V gene's germline CDR1 is SNHLY and CDR2 FYNNEI. DNA of the CDR3: TGTGCCAGCAGAGGGACTAGCGGCCAGAACTACGAGCAGTACTTC. The encoded protein is CASRGTSGQNYEQYF.

This chain joins TRBV5-4 and TRBJ1-2, with TRBD1 matching 7 bases. Unmatched junction bases numbered 6, after V lost 4 bases and J lost 0 bases. The germline V gene has CDR1 SGHNT and CDR2 YYREEE (reference sequence). The CDR3 is 15 residues long. CDR3 amino acids: CASSPTGTANYGYTF. DNA of the CDR3: TGTGCCAGCAGCCCCACCGGGACAGCTAACTATGGCTACACCTTC.

J is TRBJ2-1 and V is TRBV5-6; D not resolved. The CDR3 extends over 12 amino acids. Germline V gene sequence: CDR1 SGHDT, CDR2 YYEEEE. The ends were cut back, 0 bases at V and 8 bases at J, with 6 bases in the middle. CDR3 in amino acids: CASSLEDDEQFF. CDR3 coding DNA: TGTGCCAGCAGCTTGGAGGACGATGAGCAGTTCTTC.

This chain joins TRBV15 and TRBJ1-1; no reliable D call. The CDR3 loop spans 13 amino acids. Trimming took 8 bases from V and 1 from J, leaving 11 bases between them. Germline CDR1 LNHNV, CDR2 YYDKDF (reference sequence). For the CDR3, the DNA is TGTGCCACCTCCGCTGATAGGAACACTGAAGCTTTCTTT. Protein product: CATSADRNTEAFF. Filled out from reference TRBV15 and TRBJ1-1, the complete variable domain reads DAMVIQNPRYQVTQFGKPVTLSCSQTLNHNVMYWYQQKSSQAPKLLFHYYDKDFNNEADTPDNFQSRRPNTSFCFLDIRSPGLGDTAMYLCATSADRNTEAFFGQGTRLTVV.

This chain joins TRBV5-4 and TRBJ1-1, with D perhaps TRBD1 (6 bases). Per germline, CDR1 SGHNT and CDR2 YYREEE (reference sequence). This CDR3 region has 12 residues. V lost 0 bases to trimming and J lost 11 bases, with 11 bases between them. This chain's CDR3 is CASSLGSGAAFF. The CDR3 DNA reads TGTGCCAGCAGCTTGGGTTCAGGGGCGGCTTTCTTT.

The chain uses TRBV15 and TRBJ2-7; 7 nucleotides match TRBD2. The germline V gene encodes CDR1 LNHNV and CDR2 YYDKDF (reference sequence). V was pared by 3 bases and J by 2 bases, with 13 bases of the junction left unmatched. There are 17 residues in the CDR3. In DNA, the CDR3 is TGTGCCACCAGCAGCAGACTGCGGGAGAAGGTAACCTACGAGCAGTACTTC. Protein product: CATSSRLREKVTYEQYF.

This clone is a singleton in its sample. The rearrangement links TRBV27 to TRBJ2-7; weak D call: TRBD1 (6 bases). V lost 2 bases, J lost 3 bases, and 8 bases lay in between. This CDR3 contains 13 residues. From germline, CDR1 is MNHEY and CDR2 SMNVEV (reference sequence). CDR3 sequence: CASSLGTSYEQYF. The CDR3 DNA is TGTGCCAGCAGTTTAGGGACAAGCTACGAGCAGTACTTC.

In its sample, this clone was seen once. The chain links TRBV10-3 to TRBJ2-7, with D unclear. The CDR3 has 11 residues. V was clipped by 6 bases and J by 7 bases, with 10 bases between them. Germline V gene lookup returns CDR1 ENHRY and CDR2 SYGVKD. DNA for the CDR3: TGTGCCATCAGCGGTTCCCGGGAGCAGTACTTC. The encoded protein is CAISGSREQYF.